This TCR beta chain stems from a study of identical twins. Broader study findings: Zero-insertion findings could be partly confounded by invariant cells (MAIT and iNKT cells).

Template switching introduced a universal primer site, and the cDNA bore unique molecular identifiers. TCRdb re-called the 5' RACE reads through MiXCR, storing one row per CDR3 protein. The data contain hundreds of thousands of distinct CDR3 sequences, 5.5% to 6.5% of them seen just once; the ten biggest clones take up approximately 1.6%. Trimming cost V 4 bases and J 7 bases; bases outside gene matches: 7. The CDR3 consists of 16 residues. There are many counts of this clonotype. Its antigen is as yet unknown. Sequences were obtained from naive T cells sorted from blood. The genes are TRBV12-3 or TRBV12-4 and TRBJ2-2; 12 bases align to TRBD2. This receptor was obtained from a man aged 18 to 30 in good health. The CDR3 DNA reads as TGTGCCAGCAGTTCCCTAGCGGGAGGGCCCGGCGGGGAGCTGTTTTTT. It yields the protein CASSSLAGGPGGELFF.